These T cell receptor beta chains were read from a single sample in a study of T cells in Graves' hyperthyroidism and ophthalmopathy. TCRdb reprocessed the multiplex PCR reads via MiXCR and lists one record per CDR3 protein. The repertoire holds 500,000 to 550,000 distinct CDR3 sequences, with 20% to 25% as singletons. The sample taken for sequencing was blood. The receptors were sampled from a young man with Graves' hyperthyroidism. The conserved cysteine and the conserved F or W are not part of the CDR3 here.

j_call,v_call,cdr3_aa
TRBJ1-5,TRBV7-8,ASSANRGNQPQH
TRBJ2-5,TRBV15,ATSTLGGRARETQY
TRBJ2-7,TRBV2,ASSVRNSYEQY
TRBJ2-5,TRBV7-8,ASSLTRLAGVQETQY
TRBJ1-2,TRBV28,ASSLRGGRVLGYT
TRBJ2-5,TRBV12-3/TRBV12-4,ASSHDRGVTQETQY
TRBJ1-6,TRBV2,ASSESGRSSYNSPLH
TRBJ1-1,TRBV4-1,ASSQYDTEAF
TRBJ1-1,TRBV11-1,ASSLEPGAAAF
TRBJ1-2,TRBV12-3/TRBV12-4,ASSLEWEGYT
TRBJ2-7,TRBV11-2,ASSQILGSSHEQY
TRBJ1-5,TRBV28,ASSLWAGTGRNQPQH
TRBJ1-3,TRBV10-3,AISEWDRGLGPSGNTIY
TRBJ2-6,TRBV6-1,ASRALSGANVLT
TRBJ1-5,TRBV12-3/TRBV12-4,ASSLSPASNQPQH
TRBJ2-5,TRBV7-9,ASSLAGQPPQETQY
TRBJ2-7,TRBV20-1,SAGTSGYYEQY
TRBJ1-2,TRBV27,ASSSPTGGVGYT
TRBJ1-5,TRBV6-5,ASAYRGLDQPQH
TRBJ1-5,TRBV12-3/TRBV12-4,ASRGQGGQAQH
TRBJ2-2,TRBV28,ASSSTVPGELF
TRBJ2-7,TRBV6-5,ASSNFRDHSYEQY
TRBJ1-1,TRBV20-1,SARGLLPEAF
TRBJ1-1,TRBV12-3/TRBV12-4,ASSFPLNTEAF
TRBJ2-7,TRBV7-9,ASRGDSTYEQY
TRBJ2-6,TRBV6-5,ASSYPSGSGANVLT
TRBJ2-7,TRBV7-9,ASSRRGGEQY
TRBJ1-5,TRBV6-1,ASNPTGTGSNQPQH